This TCR beta chain was sequenced during a study of PD-1 blockade in classical Hodgkin lymphoma. Study as a whole: Treatment was intravenous nivolumab, 3 mg/kg every 2 weeks, until progression.

Every single patient, without exception, relapsed after autologous stem cell transplantation, and brentuximab vedotin exposure varied. This table comes from immunoSEQ multiplex PCR, and its TCRdb copy is limited to in-frame clones, with some not included. This table has about 150,000 clones, about four fifths appearing once. The CDR3 has 16 residues. The germline V gene has CDR1 SGHDT and CDR2 YYEEEE. The ends were cut back, 4 bases at V and 4 bases at J, with 15 bases in the middle. There are a few counts of this clone. The source was peripheral blood mononuclear cells (PBMCs), collected before the second cycle of nivolumab. This chain uses TRBV5-6 with TRBJ1-6; the D gene is possibly TRBD1 (5 bases). The TCR sequence derives from a human donor with classical Hodgkin lymphoma. CDR3 sequence: CASSPRDGRYNSPLHF. The CDR3 bases are TGTGCCAGCAGCCCCCGGGACGGACGATATAATTCACCCCTCCACTTT. The variable domain in full, completed from reference TRBV5-6 and TRBJ1-6, reads DAGVTQSPTHLIKTRGQQVTLRCSPKSGHDTVSWYQQALGQGPQFIFQYYEEEERQRGNFPDRFSGHQFPNYSSELNVNALLLGDSALYLCASSPRDGRYNSPLHFGNGTRLTVT.